These 18 T cell receptor beta chains were all obtained from the same sample, sequenced in a study of blood T cell repertoires in COVID-19 (dated by TCRdb to the early 2020s). Receptors were amplified or captured by the immunoSEQ multiplex PCR assay. As stored in TCRdb, this immuneACCESS dataset retains in-frame rearrangements with V and J assigned. A fraction of the clones does not appear; measured against another copy, unresolved V genes explain less than half of the discrepancy, and the remainder lacks a known reason. The table for this sample lists 250,000 or so clones; approximately 90% of them were counted only once. The biggest ten clones account for around 3% of the sample. Sequencing input: peripheral blood. The receptors were sampled from a woman aged 25-40 years with active or convalescent COVID-19.

The genes are TRBV7-9 and TRBJ1-1; tentatively, D is TRBD1 (5 bases). Germline assignment: CDR1 SEHNR and CDR2 FQNEAQ (reference sequence). V lost 3 bases, J lost 2 bases, and 10 bases lay in between. This CDR3 has 14 residues. The CDR3 DNA follows: TGTGCCAGCAGCTTTGGAGGGGCAAACACTGAAGCTTTCTTT. Amino acids: CASSFGGANTEAFF. Full variable domain (remainder filled in from reference TRBV7-9 and TRBJ1-1): DTGVSQNPRHKITKRGQNVTFRCDPISEHNRLYWYRQTLGQGPEFLTYFQNEAQLEKSRLLSDRFSAERPKGSFSTLEIQRTEQGDSAMYLCASSFGGANTEAFFGQGTRLTVV.

The V call is TRBV7-2, the J call TRBJ1-4, with TRBD1 matching over 8 bases. CDR3 size: 15 residues. V trimming: 5 bases; J trimming: 4 bases; junction bases outside the gene matches: 6. Germline V gene data show CDR1 as SGHTA and CDR2 as FQGNSA. CDR3 region: CASSPRTGYNEKLFF. CDR3 DNA: TGTGCCAGCAGCCCCAGGACAGGGTATAATGAAAAACTGTTTTTT.

DNA for the CDR3: TGTGCCAGCAGCTCGAGCGCGCCGGGGGTCTATAATTCACCCCTCCACTTT. It encodes CASSSSAPGVYNSPLHF. V is TRBV7-9 and J is TRBJ1-6; D is perhaps TRBD1 (5 bases). Germline values: CDR1 SEHNR, CDR2 FQNEAQ (reference sequence). CDR3 size: 17 residues. The V end lost 4 bases, the J end lost 3 bases, and 16 bases lay between the germline ends.

This chain's CDR3 is CASSGNFGTDTQYF. The CDR3 DNA follows: TGTGCCAGCAGCGGGAATTTCGGGACAGATACGCAGTATTTT. V and J are TRBV6-5 and TRBJ2-3, with D possibly being TRBD2 (5 bases). Germline V CDR1 and CDR2: MNHEY, SVGAGI. CDR3 size: 14 residues. Trimming cost V 6 bases and J 3 bases, with 13 bases left between them.

This clone came up a few times. The rearrangement links TRBV18 to TRBJ1-1, with D tentatively TRBD1 (6 bases). Trimming removed 6 bases at V and 2 bases at J, with 16 bases between. The germline V gene encodes CDR1 KGHSH and CDR2 LQKENI. The CDR3 is 15 amino acids. CDR3 bases: TGTGCCAGCTCCCGAGGACAGAGCGCCAACACTGAAGCTTTCTTT. Translation: CASSRGQSANTEAFF.

This clone was seen a handful of times. One end of the junction fails to match germline, which may point to a read error. The chain links TRBV27 to TRBJ1-2; maybe TRBD1 (6 bases). CDR3 size: 16 residues. Germline V gives CDR1 MNHEY, CDR2 SMNVEV (reference sequence). CDR3 sequence reads: CASSLSTSTGNYGYTF. Here the CDR3 DNA reads TGTGCCAGCAGTCTATCGACGTCAACAGGGAACTATGGCTACACCTTC.

This chain uses TRBV2 with TRBJ2-3, with TRBD2 matching over 8 bases. Losses at the gene ends were 6 bases for V and 0 bases for J; bases not matched to a gene: 8. This CDR3 contains 16 residues. Germline CDR1 is SNHLY and CDR2 is FYNNEI. CDR3 protein: CASRPTSARSTDTQYF. The CDR3 region has the DNA TGTGCCAGCAGACCGACTAGCGCGAGGAGCACAGATACGCAGTATTTT.

The chain carries TRBV28 and TRBJ2-2, with D perhaps TRBD2 (5 bases). CDR3 length: 13 amino acids. Trimming took 1 base from V and 5 from J, leaving 5 bases between them. Germline V gene lookup returns CDR1 MDHEN and CDR2 SYDVKM. CDR3 sequence (DNA): TGTGCCAGCAGTTTATCGGGAACCGGGGAGCTGTTTTTT. Amino acids: CASSLSGTGELFF.

The CDR3 region has the DNA TGTGCCAGTAGTATCGGGTCAGGGCGTCAGCCCCAGCATTTT. This codes for CASSIGSGRQPQHF. This chain joins TRBV19 and TRBJ1-5; possible D gene TRBD1, 5 bases. The CDR3 is made up of 14 amino acids. The germline V gene encodes CDR1 LNHDA and CDR2 SQIVND (reference sequence). V dropped 3 bases and J dropped 6 bases, with 12 bases sitting between them.

The chain has TRBV19 and TRBJ1-2, with TRBD1 matching 10 bases. Germline V gene sequence: CDR1 LNHDA, CDR2 SQIVND (reference sequence). V gave up 5 bases and J gave up 7 bases; unmatched junction bases: 7. This CDR3 comprises 14 residues. CDR3 protein: CASSPGTGESGYTF. The CDR3 nucleotides are TGTGCCAGTAGTCCCGGGACAGGGGAGAGTGGCTACACCTTC.

The genes are TRBV4-2 and TRBJ2-7; D may be TRBD2 (7 bases). V dropped 4 bases and J dropped 5 bases, with 12 bases sitting between them. Germline CDR1 and CDR2: LGHNA and YNFKEQ. The CDR3 length is 13 residues. CDR3 bases: TGTGCCAGCAGCCGGGGGGGCGAGGACGAGCAGTACTTC. Translation: CASSRGGEDEQYF.

This clone was seen only a few times. CDR3 amino acids: CASSLLSPTGGYSPLHF. The CDR3 bases are TGTGCCAGCAGCCTTCTGAGCCCGACAGGGGGTTATTCACCCCTCCACTTT. V is TRBV5-4 and J is TRBJ1-6, with 9 positions matching TRBD1. Germline trimming cut 4 bases from V and 8 bases from J; bases unmatched to any gene: 13. CDR1 and CDR2 from the germline V gene are SGHNT and YYREEE (reference sequence). The CDR3 has 17 amino acids.

The chain has TRBV19 and TRBJ2-7; 9 positions match TRBD2. After removal of 3 bases from V and 7 bases from J, the junction contained 13 bases not matched to a gene. Germline values: CDR1 LNHDA, CDR2 SQIVND (reference sequence). This CDR3 region has 16 residues. The CDR3 nucleotides read TGTGCCAGTAGTATTGCCTTGAGCGGGGGGCCCGTTGAGCAGTACTTC. Residues: CASSIALSGGPVEQYF.

For the CDR3, the DNA is TGTGCCAGCAGCTTGGAACAGGGAAACTATGGCTACACCTTC. The encoded protein is CASSLEQGNYGYTF. The chain employs TRBV5-6 and TRBJ1-2; the D gene is possibly TRBD1 (6 bases). Deletions cut 0 bases from V and 2 bases from J, with 8 bases between. This CDR3 is built from 14 residues. Per the germline V gene, CDR1 is SGHDT and CDR2 is YYEEEE.

This clone occurred once. The chain joins TRBV30 to TRBJ2-3, with TRBD2 matching 11 bases. The germline V gene encodes CDR1 GTSNPN and CDR2 SVGIG (reference sequence). V was clipped by 3 bases and J by 0 bases; unmatched bases: 2. The CDR3 contains 15 residues. This CDR3 reads CAWRLAGASTDTQYF. Written as DNA, the CDR3 is TGTGCCTGGAGACTAGCGGGGGCTAGCACAGATACGCAGTATTTT.

This chain connects TRBV7-8 to TRBJ1-1; D gene unclear. Germline values: CDR1 SGHVS, CDR2 FQNEAQ. The CDR3 consists of 13 residues. V gave up 5 bases and J gave up 7 bases, with 14 bases separating them. The CDR3 coding sequence is TGTGCCAGCAGCGCGGCCCTTCGGGGTGAAGCTTTCTTT. Translating it yields CASSAALRGEAFF.

This sequence joins TRBV7-3 and TRBJ2-7; 10 nucleotides line up with TRBD2. The CDR3 runs to 16 residues. Germline V lookup: CDR1 SGHTA, CDR2 FQGTGA. The V gene end was trimmed by 5 bases and the J gene end by 4 bases; junction bases not matched to a gene: 11. The CDR3 reads CASSAEPGLARYEQYF. CDR3 DNA: TGTGCCAGCAGCGCCGAACCGGGACTAGCGCGGTACGAGCAGTACTTC.

The CDR3 reads CASSFTGGDTEAFF. As DNA, the CDR3 is TGCGCCAGCAGCTTCACGGGAGGGGACACTGAAGCTTTCTTT. This chain connects TRBV5-1 to TRBJ1-1; a possible D gene is TRBD1 (5 bases). The V end was cut by 2 bases, the J end by 3 bases, with 11 bases between. Germline lookup yields CDR1 SGHRS and CDR2 YFSETQ. CDR3 length equals 14 residues. Together with reference TRBV5-1 and TRBJ1-1, the CDR3 gives the full variable domain: KAGVTQTPRYLIKTRGQQVTLSCSPISGHRSVSWYQQTPGQGLQFLFEYFSETQRNKGNFPGRFSGRQFSNSRSEMNVSTLELGDSALYLCASSFTGGDTEAFFGQGTRLTVV.